The 24 T cell receptor beta chains in this list originate from one sample, sequenced in a study of T cell responses to AZD1222 COVID-19 vaccine. Assay: immunoSEQ multiplex PCR; the TCRdb copy retains only in-frame clones and omits some. The table lists around 100,000 clones, approximately 89% of them singletons. The sequencing used peripheral blood, collected on day 0 of AZD1222 vaccination. The receptors shown here come from an adult in good health.

The chain links TRBV7-9 to TRBJ2-7; a possible D gene is TRBD1 (5 bases). Trimming shortened V by 4 bases and J by 3 bases, and 13 bases separated the two germline ends. The CDR3 totals 14 residues. From germline, CDR1 is SEHNR and CDR2 FQNEAQ (reference sequence). The CDR3 is CASSSLRQHYEQYF. The DNA of the CDR3 is TGTGCCAGCAGCTCTCTCCGACAGCACTACGAGCAGTACTTC.

This chain connects TRBV19 to TRBJ1-1, with D hard to call. Deletions cut 3 bases from V and 2 bases from J, with 16 bases between. The CDR3 runs 16 residues. Germline CDR1 and CDR2: LNHDA and SQIVND (reference sequence). CDR3 sequence reads: CASSIPRGITNTEAFF. CDR3 sequence (DNA): TGTGCCAGTAGTATCCCACGCGGGATTACCAACACTGAAGCTTTCTTT.

The rearrangement links TRBV29-1 to TRBJ2-7, with TRBD1 matching over 7 bases. Germline-derived CDR1 and CDR2 are SQVTM and ANQGSEA. CDR3 length: 12 residues. Unmatched junction bases numbered 7, after V lost 8 bases and J lost 3 bases. CDR3 loop: CSFTGVGYEQYF. The CDR3 DNA reads TGCAGCTTTACAGGGGTCGGCTACGAGCAGTACTTC.

This clone was detected only once. This chain uses TRBV5-8 with TRBJ1-5; D is unclear. Trimming removed 3 bases from V and 2 bases from J, with 9 bases in between. Germline CDR1 SGHTS, CDR2 YDEGEE. This CDR3 contains 14 residues. Here the CDR3 DNA reads TGTGCCAGCAGCTATCTAGGAGGCAATCAGCCCCAGCATTTT. This gives the protein CASSYLGGNQPQHF.

V usage is TRBV27 and J usage is TRBJ2-7; 7 bases fit TRBD1. Germline CDR1 reads MNHEY; CDR2 reads SMNVEV (reference sequence). The CDR3 is 16 residues long. V dropped 6 bases and J dropped 4; count of bases not matched to a gene: 15. The chain's CDR3 is CASSSSNRGQLYEQYF. The DNA of the CDR3 is TGTGCCAGCAGCTCTTCGAACAGGGGACAGCTATACGAGCAGTACTTC.

The chain recombines TRBV3-1 (or the pseudogene TRBV3-2) with TRBJ2-3; a weak D match, TRBD2 (6 bases). The CDR3 spans 14 residues. Germline CDR1 is LGHDT and CDR2 is YNNKEL (reference sequence). V was clipped by 3 bases and J by 3 bases, with 10 bases between them. In DNA, the CDR3 is TGTGCCAGCAGCCATGAGCGGGCTACAGATACGCAGTATTTT. Translation gives CASSHERATDTQYF.

The rearrangement joins TRBV5-4 to TRBJ1-1; D ambiguous. Trimming removed 4 bases from V and 10 bases from J, with 20 bases in between. Germline-derived CDR1 and CDR2 are SGHNT and YYREEE (reference sequence). The CDR3 has 14 amino acids. The DNA for the CDR3 is TGTGCCAGCAGCCCAGATTGGCGGCGGGAGGTAGCTTTCTTT. Protein product: CASSPDWRREVAFF.

V usage is TRBV25-1 and J usage is TRBJ1-1, with 7 positions matching TRBD1. Trimming removed 0 bases from V and 10 bases from J; junction bases left unmatched: 14. Germline CDR1 is MGHDK and CDR2 is SYGVNS. The length of the CDR3 is 16 residues. The CDR3 reads CASSEYSPSTGLGAFF. CDR3 coding DNA: TGTGCCAGCAGTGAATATAGCCCCTCGACAGGGTTGGGAGCTTTCTTT.

This clone was recorded only once. The rearrangement joins TRBV11-2 to TRBJ2-2; 9 nucleotides align to TRBD1. Germline loops: CDR1 SGHAT, CDR2 FQNNGV. The ends lost 4 bases at V and 4 bases at J; junction bases unmatched: 7. The CDR3 extends over 16 amino acids. The CDR3 DNA follows: TGTGCCAGCAGCTCGTCGGACAGGGGAACCACCGGGGAGCTGTTTTTT. It codes for CASSSSDRGTTGELFF.

The rearrangement uses TRBV3-1 (or the pseudogene TRBV3-2) and TRBJ2-7; the D gene is possibly TRBD1 (5 bases). Germline lookup yields CDR1 LGHDT and CDR2 YNNKEL (reference sequence). The CDR3 sequence is 16 residues long. Trimming stripped 3 bases from V and 5 bases from J, with 20 bases between. The CDR3 reads CASSHPDRYCPHEQYF. In DNA form, the CDR3 reads TGTGCCAGCAGCCACCCCGACAGATATTGTCCCCACGAGCAGTACTTC.

Regarding this clone: Other nucleotide sequences from this sample produce the same CDR3. V and J are TRBV29-1 and TRBJ1-2; D may be TRBD1 (6 bases). CDR1 is SQVTM, CDR2 ANQGSEA, per germline. V shed 7 bases and J shed 0 bases, with 9 bases lying between them. The CDR3 runs 12 residues. For the CDR3, the DNA is TGCAGCGGAGGACAGACTAACTATGGCTACACCTTC. Translating gives CSGGQTNYGYTF.

V and J are TRBV6-6 and TRBJ1-1; D is undetermined. The CDR3 is made up of 15 amino acids. The ends were cut back, 2 bases at V and 4 bases at J, with 14 bases in the middle. Germline lookup yields CDR1 MNHNY and CDR2 SVGAGI (reference sequence). Here the CDR3 reads CASSYQNQKGTEAFF. Written as DNA, the CDR3 is TGTGCCAGCAGTTACCAAAACCAAAAGGGCACTGAAGCTTTCTTT.

A single count supports this clone. The chain employs TRBV4-1 and TRBJ2-2; TRBD2 agrees at 12 bases. Unmatched junction bases numbered 9, after V lost 1 base and J lost 6 bases. The germline CDR1 and CDR2 sequences are MGHRA and YSYEKL. The CDR3 covers 18 residues. CDR3 coding DNA: TGCGCCAGCAGCCAAGTCCACATCCGACTAGCGGGGGCCGGGGAGCTGTTTTTT. It is translated as CASSQVHIRLAGAGELFF.

The chain is built from TRBV28 and TRBJ1-4; maybe TRBD1 (5 bases). The V gene lost 2 bases and the J gene lost 2 bases, with 6 bases spanning the gap. The germline V gene has CDR1 MDHEN and CDR2 SYDVKM. This CDR3 is built from 14 residues. CDR3 DNA: TGTGCCAGCAGTTTAGAGGGGACTAATGAAAAACTGTTTTTT. The encoded protein is CASSLEGTNEKLFF.

The genes are TRBV15 and TRBJ2-1, with D perhaps matching TRBD2 (5 bases). Trimming left V 8 bases short and J 4 bases short, with 18 bases between. The CDR3 spans 15 residues. Germline loops: CDR1 LNHNV, CDR2 YYDKDF (reference sequence). The CDR3 here is CATHTTRAPYNEQFF. DNA of the CDR3: TGTGCCACCCACACTACTAGAGCCCCTTACAATGAGCAGTTCTTC.

As concerns this clone: Other DNA sequences in this sample translate to the same CDR3. The V gene is TRBV18, the J gene TRBJ1-1; D is unclear. Germline CDR1 KGHSH, CDR2 LQKENI. CDR3 length equals 13 residues. Trimming pared 2 bases from V and 2 bases from J, leaving 6 bases between. The CDR3 loop reads CASSPELNTEAFF. The CDR3 bases are TGTGCCAGCTCACCAGAGTTAAACACTGAAGCTTTCTTT.

The rearrangement uses TRBV7-2 and TRBJ1-6; D remains ambiguous. The CDR3 is 14 residues long. V lost 2 bases to trimming and J lost 10 bases, with 12 bases between them. Looked up from germline, CDR1 is SGHTA and CDR2 is FQGNSA. The CDR3 coding sequence is TGTGCCAGCAGCTTAAAGACGGGTGACTCACCCCTCCACTTT. Its translation: CASSLKTGDSPLHF. Full variable domain (remainder filled in from reference TRBV7-2 and TRBJ1-6): GAGVSQSPSNKVTEKGKDVELRCDPISGHTALYWYRQSLGQGLEFLIYFQGNSAPDKSGLPSDRFSAERTGGSVSTLTIQRTQQEDSAVYLCASSLKTGDSPLHFGNGTRLTVT.

V gene TRBV7-2 combines with J gene TRBJ2-3; 8 bases agree with TRBD2. CDR3 length: 16 residues. J was trimmed by 4 bases and V by 2 bases; bases with no gene match: 8. Germline V CDR1 and CDR2: SGHTA, FQGNSA. The CDR3 DNA reads as TGTGCCAGCAGCTTAAGGGTACGGGGGGGCGCAGATACGCAGTATTTT. This gives the protein CASSLRVRGGADTQYF.

The rearrangement joins TRBV21-1 to TRBJ1-3; TRBD1 is the table's D call, not checked against the DNA. TRBV21-1 is a known pseudogene. The CDR3 runs 19 residues. CDR3 in amino acids: CASSKKWDRTTASGNTIYF. In nucleotides, the CDR3 is TGTGCCAGCAGCAAAAAGTGGGACAGAACCACTGCCTCTGGAAACACCATATATTTT.

Here the CDR3 reads CASSPPDRVYEQYF. The CDR3 DNA reads as TGTGCCAGTAGCCCTCCCGACAGGGTCTACGAGCAGTACTTC. This sequence joins TRBV19 and TRBJ2-7, with TRBD1 matching 7 bases. The germline gives CDR1 LNHDA, CDR2 SQIVND (reference sequence). The junction had 8 bases not matched to a gene; V was cut back by 6 bases and J by 3 bases. CDR3 length equals 14 residues.

The rearrangement links TRBV6-6 to TRBJ2-3; D may correspond to TRBD1 or TRBD2 (5 bases each). The CDR3 sequence is 12 residues long. The ends were cut back, 11 bases at V and 0 bases at J, with 9 bases in the middle. The germline CDR1 and CDR2 sequences are MNHNY and SVGAGI (reference sequence). This CDR3 is CAGGTSTDTQYF. CDR3 nucleotide sequence: TGTGCCGGGGGAACTAGCACAGATACGCAGTATTTT.

This chain uses TRBV9 with TRBJ2-3, with D unresolved. This CDR3 is 13 amino acids long. V was trimmed by 4 bases and J by 6 bases, leaving 12 bases between them. CDR1 and CDR2 (germline): SGDLS, YYNGEE. The CDR3 nucleotides are TGTGCCAGCAGCTTCTCTATTGGGGATACGCAGTATTTT. This gives the protein CASSFSIGDTQYF.

The chain joins TRBV2 to TRBJ2-4, with D perhaps assigned TRBD1 or TRBD2 (6 bases each). CDR3 size: 18 residues. Trimming removed 6 bases from V and 0 bases from J, with 21 bases in between. Germline V gene lookup returns CDR1 SNHLY and CDR2 FYNNEI. In DNA form, the CDR3 reads TGTGCCAGCAGAACGACAGTCGGAGGGACACTAGCCAAAAACATTCAGTACTTC. Its translation is CASRTTVGGTLAKNIQYF.

The chain has TRBV30 and TRBJ2-7; 9 bases align to TRBD2. The CDR3 loop spans 14 amino acids. Looked up from germline, CDR1 is GTSNPN and CDR2 is SVGIG (reference sequence). Here the CDR3 reads CASGGKYPSYEQYF. The CDR3 region has the DNA TGTGCAAGCGGGGGGAAATATCCATCCTACGAGCAGTACTTC.